This T cell receptor beta chain emerged from a study of blood T cell repertoires in COVID-19. Study as a whole: Researchers got acute and convalescent COVID-19 samples from the United States, Italy and Spain.

The CDR3 has 15 residues. In germline, CDR1 is MNHEY, CDR2 SVGAGI. J was trimmed by 5 bases and V by 3 bases; bases with no gene match: 7. TCRdb keeps only in-frame clones here, not all; method: immunoSEQ multiplex PCR. The profile covers 200,000 to 250,000 clones, with approximately 88% appearing a single time and about 6.5% taken by the ten largest. The TCR originated in a man aged 60 to 75 who had recovered from COVID-19. Specimen: peripheral blood. V gene TRBV6-5 combines with J gene TRBJ2-5; 9 nucleotides agree with TRBD2. The CDR3 reads CASSYGASGTETQYF. The CDR3 DNA sequence: TGTGCCAGCAGTTATGGGGCTAGCGGGACGGAGACCCAGTACTTC.